This T cell receptor beta chain stems from a study of response to subunit inactivated influenza vaccine. General study findings and limits: Authors suggested each seasonal flu vaccination may recruit only limited numbers of new T cells.

Each CDR3 protein gets one entry after TCRdb re-called the RT-PCR reads with MiXCR. Of fewer than 600,000 distinct CDR3 sequences in the sample, 7.2% are singletons; the top ten hold about an eighth. On this clonotype: Its antigen is currently unknown.

This specimen was PBMCs from blood, taken roughly 24 months after vaccination. The TCR sequence derives from a man aged 50-75 years who received an inactivated influenza vaccine.

CDR3 sequence reads: CASSFWYGQGTPEAFF. The CDR3 coding sequence is TGTGCCAGCAGCTTCTGGTATGGACAGGGGACGCCTGAAGCTTTCTTT. The rearrangement uses TRBV7-2 and TRBJ1-1, with 9 bases lining up with TRBD1. CDR1 and CDR2 from the germline V gene are SGHTA and FQGNSA. The J segment lost 6 bases and the V segment lost 3 bases, leaving 11 bases of the junction unmatched. The CDR3 sequence is 16 residues long.